This TCR beta chain is from a study of regulatory T cells in long-lasting Graves disease. Investigators prepared the TCR beta libraries by applying iRepertoire HTBI primers and Arm-PCR of CDR3 regions. TCRdb passed the multiplex PCR reads through MiXCR, listing each CDR3 protein once. The sample includes 300,000 to 400,000 distinct CDR3 sequences, 16% seen only once; the top ten take around 27%. Specified time point: newly diagnosed GD, antithyroid drugs for less than 3 months. Extracted RNA from PBMCs served as the source of the TCR library. Trimming removed 3 bases from V and 7 bases from J; junction bases left unmatched: 5. The CDR3 sequence is 13 residues long. Comments on this clonotype: This sequence may be a read error, since a much larger clone differs from it by one base. This CDR3 is missing its conserved last phenylalanine or tryptophan, likely due to a read error.

This sample also appeared in a second study, on T cells in Graves' hyperthyroidism and ophthalmopathy.

The chain recombines TRBV12-3 or TRBV12-4 with TRBJ1-2; TRBD1 matches at 7 bases. This specimen consisted of peripheral blood mononuclear cells (PBMCs), obtained at new diagnosis, from a patient treated with antithyroid drugs. This receptor was obtained from a man aged 35 to 55 with Graves disease. CDR3 in amino acids: CASSFPGTAGYTS. CDR3 DNA: TGTGCCAGCAGTTTTCCCGGGACAGCTGGCTACACCTCC.